The T cell receptor (beta chain) described here comes from a study of blood T cell repertoires in COVID-19. Study as a whole: Acute and convalescent COVID-19 samples came from the United States, Italy and Spain.

The CDR3 contains 16 residues. V was clipped by 1 base and J by 4 bases; unmatched bases: 9. The V gene's germline CDR1 is LNHNV and CDR2 YYDKDF (reference sequence). Only in-frame clones appear in the TCRdb table, and some are missing; sequencing was by immunoSEQ multiplex PCR. There are roughly 120,000 clones in the sample; under 90% occur only once, and around 4.2% lies in the top ten. The J gene is TRBJ2-5, the V gene TRBV15; 7 nucleotides match TRBD1. The source of this sequence is a man aged 55 to 69 with acute or convalescent COVID-19. Specimen: peripheral blood. The CDR3 protein is CATSRATGARRETQYF. CDR3 nucleotides: TGTGCCACCAGCAGAGCAACAGGGGCCCGCCGAGAGACCCAGTACTTC.